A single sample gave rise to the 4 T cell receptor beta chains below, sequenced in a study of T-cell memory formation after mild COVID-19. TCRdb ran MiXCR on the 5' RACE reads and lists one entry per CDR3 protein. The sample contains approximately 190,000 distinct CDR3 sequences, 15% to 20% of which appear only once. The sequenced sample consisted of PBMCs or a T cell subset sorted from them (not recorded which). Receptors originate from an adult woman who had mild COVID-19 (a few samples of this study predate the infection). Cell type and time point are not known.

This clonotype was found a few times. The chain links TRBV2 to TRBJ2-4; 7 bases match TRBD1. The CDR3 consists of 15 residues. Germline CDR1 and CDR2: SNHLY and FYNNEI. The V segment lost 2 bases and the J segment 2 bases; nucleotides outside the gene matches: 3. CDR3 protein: CASSEQGVPKNIQYF. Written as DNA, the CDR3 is TGTGCCAGCAGTGAACAGGGGGTGCCCAAAAACATTCAGTACTTC.

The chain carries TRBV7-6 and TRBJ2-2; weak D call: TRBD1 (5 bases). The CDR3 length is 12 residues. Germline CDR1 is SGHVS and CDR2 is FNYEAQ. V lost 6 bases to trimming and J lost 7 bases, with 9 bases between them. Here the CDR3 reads CASRQVVGELFF. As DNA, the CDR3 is TGTGCCAGCAGACAGGTGGTCGGGGAGCTGTTTTTT.

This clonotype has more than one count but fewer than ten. CDR3 sequence reads: CASKSHPRRGTRDNEKLFF. DNA for the CDR3: TGTGCCAGCAAGTCTCACCCACGACGAGGGACACGGGATAATGAAAAACTGTTTTTT. The rearrangement links TRBV27 to TRBJ1-4; tentative D call: TRBD1 (6 bases). CDR3 length equals 19 residues. Trimming left V 7 bases short and J 4 bases short, with 28 bases between. CDR1 MNHEY and CDR2 SMNVEV come from the germline V gene (reference sequence).

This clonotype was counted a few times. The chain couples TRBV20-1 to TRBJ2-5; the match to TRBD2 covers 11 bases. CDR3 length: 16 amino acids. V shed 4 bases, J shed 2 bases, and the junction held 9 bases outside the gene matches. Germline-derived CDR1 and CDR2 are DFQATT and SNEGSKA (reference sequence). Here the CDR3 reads CSATRLAGSLQETQYF. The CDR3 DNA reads TGCAGTGCTACACGACTAGCGGGAAGTTTACAAGAGACCCAGTACTTC.